Shown below are 25 T cell receptor beta chains from a single sample sequenced in a study of T cell responses to AZD1222 COVID-19 vaccine. Libraries were prepared by immunoSEQ multiplex PCR; TCRdb keeps only in-frame clonotypes and omits some of them. The sample consists of some 120,000 clones, roughly 86% of them appearing once. Sequencing used peripheral blood, obtained 28 days after the second AZD1222 dose. The source of these receptors is an adult who received the AZD1222 COVID-19 vaccine.

This rearrangement joins TRBV5-1 to TRBJ1-3; D unclear. CDR3 size: 13 residues. V shed 0 bases and J shed 6 bases, with 7 bases lying between them. CDR1 is SGHRS and CDR2 is YFSETQ in the germline V gene. Written as DNA, the CDR3 is TGCGCCAGCAGCTTGGAAGGGATAAACACCATATATTTT. Protein sequence: CASSLEGINTIYF.

This clone was seen just once. This rearrangement joins TRBV4-1 to TRBJ1-2; D may be TRBD1 (5 bases). The germline V gene encodes CDR1 MGHRA and CDR2 YSYEKL. CDR3 size: 16 residues. The germline V and J ends were trimmed by 3 bases and 7 bases, with 21 bases remaining between them. The CDR3 nucleotides read TGCGCCAGCAGCCACGCCTACCCTACAGGCAGGAGTGGCTACACCTTC. Residues: CASSHAYPTGRSGYTF.

This clone was detected a few times. The chain combines TRBV6-2 or TRBV6-3 with TRBJ2-1; 10 bases map to TRBD2. Germline CDR1 MNHEY, CDR2 SVGEGT. The CDR3 sequence is 15 residues long. The J segment lost 4 bases and the V segment lost 0 bases, leaving 0 bases of the junction unmatched. The CDR3, as DNA: TGTGCCAGCAGTTACTCTAGCGGGGGGTACAATGAGCAGTTCTTC. This gives the protein CASSYSSGGYNEQFF.

The chain has TRBV19 and TRBJ1-5, with TRBD1 as a possible D gene (5 bases). V gave up 7 bases and J gave up 6 bases, with 19 bases separating them. Germline V CDR1 and CDR2: LNHDA, SQIVND (reference sequence). This CDR3 comprises 15 residues. Here the CDR3 reads CASKLGGGWPQPQHF. In DNA form, the CDR3 reads TGTGCCAGTAAACTGGGTGGGGGGTGGCCTCAGCCCCAGCATTTT.

The CDR3 protein is CASSTGFLNTEAFF. The CDR3 region has the DNA TGTGCCAGCAGCACAGGGTTCCTTAACACTGAAGCTTTCTTT. The chain links TRBV9 to TRBJ1-1, with D perhaps TRBD1 (6 bases). The CDR3 covers 14 residues. V lost 4 bases, J lost 2 bases, and 12 bases lay in between. Per germline, CDR1 SGDLS and CDR2 YYNGEE.

J is TRBJ1-1 and V is TRBV19, with no clear D. V dropped 5 bases and J dropped 0 bases, with 13 bases sitting between them. Germline CDR1 reads LNHDA; CDR2 reads SQIVND (reference sequence). This CDR3 contains 15 residues. The CDR3, as DNA: TGTGCCAGTAGTCTACGACGTTCCCTGAACACTGAAGCTTTCTTT. Translated, it gives CASSLRRSLNTEAFF.

V gene TRBV14 combines with J gene TRBJ1-1; D is possibly TRBD1 (5 bases). The CDR3 sequence is 18 residues long. Trimming cost V 0 bases and J 1 base, with 18 bases left between them. Germline loops: CDR1 SGHDN, CDR2 FVKESK. This chain's CDR3 is CASSQDNRGLRGNTEAFF. In nucleotides, the CDR3 is TGTGCCAGCAGCCAAGATAACCGGGGCCTGAGAGGGAACACTGAAGCTTTCTTT.

This clone occurred once. V is TRBV24-1 and J is TRBJ2-2; 8 bases fit TRBD1. Germline V gene sequence: CDR1 KGHDR, CDR2 SFDVKD. The CDR3 sequence is 15 residues long. V lost 9 bases to trimming and J lost 3 bases; unmatched junction nucleotides: 8. The CDR3 sequence is CATSTPDRDTGELFF. The DNA for the CDR3 is TGTGCCACCTCTACCCCGGACAGGGACACCGGGGAGCTGTTTTTT.

This chain joins TRBV29-1 and TRBJ1-1, with TRBD1 matching 8 bases. In germline, CDR1 is SQVTM, CDR2 ANQGSEA. V dropped 6 bases and J dropped 4; count of bases not matched to a gene: 7. This CDR3 has 13 residues. CDR3 loop: CSVTGVGGTEAFF. The CDR3 DNA sequence: TGCAGCGTGACAGGGGTCGGGGGCACTGAAGCTTTCTTT.

The chain recombines TRBV6-1 with TRBJ1-1; TRBD1 might be the D (6 bases). The CDR3 runs to 13 residues. Between the trimmed V and J ends, which lost 5 bases and 1 base, there was a span of 8 bases. Germline V gives CDR1 MNHNS, CDR2 SASEGT. The CDR3 loop is CASSSQGNTEAFF. The CDR3 DNA follows: TGTGCCAGCAGTTCACAGGGGAACACTGAAGCTTTCTTT.

This CDR3 is CASSQIGTANTGELFF. CDR3 coding DNA: TGCGCCAGCAGCCAAATAGGGACGGCGAACACCGGGGAGCTGTTTTTT. V gene TRBV4-1 combines with J gene TRBJ2-2, with D perhaps being TRBD1 or TRBD2 (5 bases each). Trimming shortened V by 2 bases and J by 0 bases, and 10 bases separated the two germline ends. CDR3 length equals 16 residues. Germline V lookup: CDR1 MGHRA, CDR2 YSYEKL.

The rearrangement links TRBV5-8 to TRBJ2-2, with D hard to call. Germline assignment: CDR1 SGHTS and CDR2 YDEGEE. The CDR3 extends over 17 amino acids. The V end lost 3 bases, the J end lost 3 bases, and 18 bases lay between the germline ends. The CDR3 bases are TGTGCCAGCAGCTGGACCATCGGGTGGATGGACACCGGGGAGCTGTTTTTT. Translation: CASSWTIGWMDTGELFF.

This clone occurred once. The rearrangement links TRBV11-2 to TRBJ2-1; no clear D. The CDR3 length is 12 residues. Per germline, CDR1 SGHAT and CDR2 FQNNGV. The V and J ends lost 5 bases and 3 bases respectively, with 5 bases between them. The CDR3 sequence: CASSIDYNEQFF. The DNA of the CDR3 is TGTGCCAGCAGCATCGACTACAATGAGCAGTTCTTC.

The chain is built from TRBV5-8 and TRBJ1-1; TRBD1 matches 10 bases. The CDR3 loop spans 15 amino acids. J gave up 2 bases and V 1 base, and 2 bases lay outside the gene matches. The V gene's germline CDR1 is SGHTS and CDR2 YDEGEE. This CDR3 reads CASSLWTGGNTEAFF. The CDR3 coding sequence is TGTGCCAGCAGCTTGTGGACAGGGGGAAACACTGAAGCTTTCTTT.

The chain links TRBV27 to TRBJ1-5; perhaps TRBD1 as D (6 bases). With 6 bases removed from V and 7 bases from J, the gap between germline ends came to 13 bases. Per the germline V gene, CDR1 is MNHEY and CDR2 is SMNVEV (reference sequence). The CDR3 covers 13 residues. The CDR3 protein is CASSQRGGQPQHF. CDR3 in DNA: TGTGCCAGCAGCCAAAGAGGGGGACAGCCCCAGCATTTT.

The sample holds one count of this clone. The genes are TRBV5-1 and TRBJ1-2, with D uncertain. V lost 4 bases and J 4 bases, leaving 8 bases between the germline ends. Germline values: CDR1 SGHRS, CDR2 YFSETQ. The CDR3 is 12 residues long. DNA for the CDR3: TGCGCCAGCAGCCGCGAGGGCTATGGCTACACCTTC. Translating gives CASSREGYGYTF.

On this clone: One junction end disagrees with the germline gene, perhaps due to a read error. V and J are TRBV28 and TRBJ1-5; TRBD1 matches at 8 bases. Germline CDR1 and CDR2: MDHEN and SYDVKM. This CDR3 is built from 15 residues. The CDR3 loop reads CASSLYGTGKQPQHF. CDR3 DNA sequence: TGTGCCAGCAGTTTGTATGGGACAGGCAAGCAGCCCCAGCATTTT.

CDR3 loop: CASSLGDPHDEQFF. The CDR3 coding sequence is TGTGCCAGCAGCTTGGGGGACCCCCACGATGAGCAGTTCTTC. V is TRBV5-6 and J is TRBJ2-1; perhaps D is TRBD1 or TRBD2 (5 bases each). V was pared by 0 bases and J by 8 bases, with 12 bases between. CDR3 length: 14 residues. Germline V gene data show CDR1 as SGHDT and CDR2 as YYEEEE.

This chain links TRBV29-1 with TRBJ2-3; 8 bases line up with TRBD1. Germline V gene sequence: CDR1 SQVTM, CDR2 ANQGSEA. V shed 4 bases, J shed 1 base, and the junction held 4 bases outside the gene matches. The CDR3 is 14 amino acids. CDR3 region: CSVAPGGGTDTQYF. In nucleotides, the CDR3 is TGCAGCGTTGCTCCAGGGGGCGGCACAGATACGCAGTATTTT.

The chain joins TRBV30 to TRBJ1-3; D perhaps matches TRBD1 (5 bases). Per germline, CDR1 GTSNPN and CDR2 SVGIG (reference sequence). This CDR3 region has 10 residues. V gave up 5 bases and J gave up 14 bases, with 13 bases separating them. The CDR3: CAWLGARLYF. The CDR3 region has the DNA TGTGCCTGGCTAGGGGCCCGCTTATATTTT.

This clone was counted between two and nine times. V and J are TRBV30 and TRBJ2-2; 12 bases fit TRBD2. The CDR3 consists of 14 residues. In germline, CDR1 is GTSNPN, CDR2 SVGIG (reference sequence). V shed 8 bases, J shed 6 bases, and the junction held 7 bases outside the gene matches. CDR3 protein: CARTPSGGAGELFF. The CDR3 nucleotides are TGTGCCCGGACGCCTAGCGGGGGGGCCGGGGAGCTGTTTTTT.

The chain recombines TRBV6-5 with TRBJ1-2; 7 nucleotides agree with TRBD1. Germline V gene sequence: CDR1 MNHEY, CDR2 SVGAGI. This CDR3 contains 13 residues. V shed 6 bases and J 6 bases; nucleotides not matched to a gene: 7. CDR3 DNA sequence: TGTGCCAGCAGGATACAGGGGACCCATGGCTACACCTTC. The encoded protein is CASRIQGTHGYTF.

This sequence joins TRBV5-4 and TRBJ2-1, with 8 bases that match TRBD2. The V segment lost 4 bases and the J segment 8 bases; nucleotides outside the gene matches: 2. This CDR3 has 12 residues. CDR1 and CDR2 from the germline V gene are SGHNT and YYREEE (reference sequence). CDR3 coding DNA: TGTGCCAGCAGCCCGGGAGGGTATGAGCAGTTCTTC. This encodes CASSPGGYEQFF. The variable domain in full, with the rest retrieved from reference TRBV5-4 and TRBJ2-1, is ETGVTQSPTHLIKTRGQQVTLRCSSQSGHNTVSWYQQALGQGPQFIFQYYREEENGRGNFPPRFSGLQFPNYSSELNVNALELDDSALYLCASSPGGYEQFFGPGTRLTVL.

The chain is built from TRBV4-3 and TRBJ2-3, with 7 bases matching TRBD1. In germline, CDR1 is LGHNA, CDR2 YSLEER. The CDR3 consists of 16 residues. The V gene end was trimmed by 4 bases and the J gene end by 0 bases; junction bases not matched to a gene: 7. The CDR3 nucleotides are TGCGCCAGCAGCCTCCACAGGGGCCCTAGCACAGATACGCAGTATTTT. Translated, it gives CASSLHRGPSTDTQYF.

The rearrangement joins TRBV5-1 to TRBJ2-5, with D maybe TRBD2 (6 bases). The CDR3 is 13 residues long. Germline V gives CDR1 SGHRS, CDR2 YFSETQ. V was shortened by 2 bases and J by 8 bases, with 13 bases between the two germline ends. The CDR3 DNA reads TGCGCCAGCAGCTTCCGGGACTCCAAAACCCAGTACTTC. Protein: CASSFRDSKTQYF.